This T cell receptor (beta chain) emerged from a study of T cell responses to AZD1222 COVID-19 vaccine. Study results and limitations: Unmutated variant regions are reportedly targeted by nearly half of spike-specific TCRs. The breadth and depth of Spike-specific TCRs increased once two AZD1222 doses had been given.

CDR3 length: 17 residues. CDR1 and CDR2 from the germline V gene are SGHTA and FQGNSA. Germline trimming cut 0 bases from V and 3 bases from J; bases unmatched to any gene: 8. The assay was immunoSEQ multiplex PCR, and TCRdb's table has in-frame clones only and misses some. The sample includes 150,000 or so clones, about 90% of them seen just once. As for this clone: Its cognate antigen is unknown.

Recipients boosted at about 4 weeks or about 12 weeks are pooled. The clonotype comes from an adult who received the AZD1222 COVID-19 vaccine. The J gene is TRBJ2-1, the V gene TRBV7-2; 7 nucleotides match TRBD1. The material was peripheral blood, obtained 28 days after the second AZD1222 dose. Written as DNA, the CDR3 is TGTGCCAGCAGCTTAGCCGGCGAGCCAGGGGGCTACAATGAGCAGTTCTTC. Its protein product is CASSLAGEPGGYNEQFF.